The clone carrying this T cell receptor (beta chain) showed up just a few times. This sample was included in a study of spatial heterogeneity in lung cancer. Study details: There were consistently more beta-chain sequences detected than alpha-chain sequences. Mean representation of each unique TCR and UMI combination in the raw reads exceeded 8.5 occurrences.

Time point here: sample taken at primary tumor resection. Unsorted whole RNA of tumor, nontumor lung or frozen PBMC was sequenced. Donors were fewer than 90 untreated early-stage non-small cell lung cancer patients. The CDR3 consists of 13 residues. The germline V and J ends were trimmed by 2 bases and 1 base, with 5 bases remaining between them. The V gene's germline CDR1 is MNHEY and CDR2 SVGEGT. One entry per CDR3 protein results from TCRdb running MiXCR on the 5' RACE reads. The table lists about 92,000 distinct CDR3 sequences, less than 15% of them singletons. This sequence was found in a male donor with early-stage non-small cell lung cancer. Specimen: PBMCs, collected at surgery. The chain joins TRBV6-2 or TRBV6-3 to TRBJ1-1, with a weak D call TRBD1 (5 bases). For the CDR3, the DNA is TGTGCCAGCAGTTACGGGGGGAACACTGAAGCTTTCTTT. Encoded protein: CASSYGGNTEAFF.